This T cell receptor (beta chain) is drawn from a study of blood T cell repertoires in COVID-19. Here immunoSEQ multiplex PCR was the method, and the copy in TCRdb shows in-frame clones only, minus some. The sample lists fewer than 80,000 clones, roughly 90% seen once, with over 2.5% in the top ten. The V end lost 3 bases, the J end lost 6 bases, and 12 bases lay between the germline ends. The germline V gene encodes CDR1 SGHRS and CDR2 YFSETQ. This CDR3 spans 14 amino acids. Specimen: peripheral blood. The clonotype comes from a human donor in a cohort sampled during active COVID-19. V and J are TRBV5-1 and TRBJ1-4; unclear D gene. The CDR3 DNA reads TGCGCCAGCAGCTGGGGAGGGTCAGATGAAAAACTGTTTTTT. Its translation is CASSWGGSDEKLFF.